This TCR beta chain was captured in a study of blood T cells in healthy people across ages. As for the study in general: With template switching, about one barcoded beta molecule was captured per two T cells.

For the second PCR, which ran for about 6 to 11 cycles, a sample-barcoded 5' primer and a J-beta primer mix were used. Tags on each cDNA molecule came from a template-switch adaptor with 12 random nucleotides. TCRdb reanalysed the 5' RACE reads using MiXCR and keeps one entry per CDR3 protein. This sample carries approximately 1,000,000 distinct CDR3 sequences, around two fifths of them seen once, and the ten largest clones take around 13%. Study-level points and caveats: Age brought a roughly linear fall in TCR beta diversity measured per million T cells. Unsorted PBMCs blocked a conclusive comparison of naive and antigen-experienced cells.

Trimming removed 5 bases from V and 7 bases from J; junction bases left unmatched: 7. Germline lookup yields CDR1 SGHTA and CDR2 FQGNSA. CDR3 length: 15 residues. Turning to this clonotype: Its antigen is as yet unknown.

The sample comprised blood. The V gene is TRBV7-2, the J gene TRBJ2-2; the match to TRBD1 covers 10 bases. The TCR was taken from a man aged 18 to 35 in good health. CDR3 nucleotides: TGTGCCAGCAGCCTGGGACAGGGGAGTATCGGGGAGCTGTTTTTT. It codes for CASSLGQGSIGELFF.